This TCR beta chain was recovered during a study of blood T cell repertoires in COVID-19. For the study at large: From the United States, Italy and Spain came samples of acute and convalescent COVID-19.

How the authors handled the data: Amplifying reference gene primers gave estimates of nucleated cell counts. Produced via immunoSEQ multiplex PCR; TCRdb's table is partial and in-frame only. D and trimming come from the DNA, and the V and J calls and clone size come from that table. The repertoire holds hundreds of thousands of clones, with roughly 80% as singletons. The sequenced sample consisted of peripheral blood. The TCR originated in a man older than 75 with acute or convalescent COVID-19.

CDR3 coding DNA: TGTGCTGTTGGCGGGACAGGGATTGGCGGGGAGCTGTTTTTT. Its translation: CAVGGTGIGGELFF. The V and J genes are TRBV19 and TRBJ2-2; 9 nucleotides align to TRBD1. The germline V gene encodes CDR1 LNHDA and CDR2 SQIVND (reference sequence). The CDR3 runs to 14 residues. The full variable domain, in which reference TRBV19 and TRBJ2-2 provide the parts outside the CDR3, is DGGITQSPKYLFRKEGQNVTLSCEQNLNHDAMYWYRQDPGQGLRLIYYSQIVNDFQKGDIAEGYSVSREKKESFPLTVTSAQKNPTAFYLCAVGGTGIGGELFFGEGSRLTVL.